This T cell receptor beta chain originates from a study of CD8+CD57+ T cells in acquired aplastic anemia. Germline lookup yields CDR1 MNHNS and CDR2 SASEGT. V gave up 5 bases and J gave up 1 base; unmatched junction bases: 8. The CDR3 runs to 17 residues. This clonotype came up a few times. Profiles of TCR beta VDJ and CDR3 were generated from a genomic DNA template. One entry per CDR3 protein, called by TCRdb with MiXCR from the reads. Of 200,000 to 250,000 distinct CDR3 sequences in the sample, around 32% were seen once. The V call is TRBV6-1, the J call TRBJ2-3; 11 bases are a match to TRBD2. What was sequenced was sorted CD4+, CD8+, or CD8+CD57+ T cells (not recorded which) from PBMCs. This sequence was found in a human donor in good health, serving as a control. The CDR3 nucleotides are TGTGCCAGCAGTCGACCGACTAGCGGGAATGGCACAGATACGCAGTATTTT. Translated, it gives CASSRPTSGNGTDTQYF.